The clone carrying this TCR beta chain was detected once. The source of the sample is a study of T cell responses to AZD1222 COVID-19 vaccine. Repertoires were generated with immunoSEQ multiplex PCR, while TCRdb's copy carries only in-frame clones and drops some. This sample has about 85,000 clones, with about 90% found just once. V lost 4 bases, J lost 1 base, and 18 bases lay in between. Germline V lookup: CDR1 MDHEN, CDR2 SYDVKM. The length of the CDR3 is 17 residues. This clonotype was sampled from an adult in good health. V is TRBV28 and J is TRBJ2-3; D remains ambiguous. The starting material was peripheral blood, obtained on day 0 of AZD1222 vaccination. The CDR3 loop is CASSSTVGPVGTDTQYF. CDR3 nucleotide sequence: TGTGCCAGCAGTTCTACGGTAGGGCCAGTCGGCACAGATACGCAGTATTTT.